One and the same sample provided the 16 T cell receptor beta chains below, sequenced in a study of blood T cells in healthy people across ages. It was with a sample-barcoded 5' primer and a J-beta primer mix that a second PCR of about 6 to 12 cycles was run. TCRdb recomputed calls from the 5' RACE reads with MiXCR, one row per CDR3 protein. The sample lists roughly 2 million distinct CDR3 sequences; roughly 49% were seen once. Sequences were obtained from blood. The receptor set was obtained from a woman aged 40 to 49 in good health.

Details on this clonotype: The junction and the germline gene differ at one end; a read error may be behind it. The chain links TRBV7-2 to TRBJ2-7; tentative D call: TRBD2 (5 bases). The CDR3 has 14 residues. Germline V gene lookup returns CDR1 SGHTA and CDR2 FQGNSA. CDR3 DNA: TGTGCCAGCAGCGTAGCGTCGTACTCCTACGAGCAGTACTTC. Translation gives CASSVASYSYEQYF. Combining the CDR3 with reference TRBV7-2 and TRBJ2-7 gives the whole variable domain GAGVSQSPSNKVTEKGKDVELRCDPISGHTALYWYRQSLGQGLEFLIYFQGNSAPDKSGLPSDRFSAERTGGSVSTLTIQRTQQEDSAVYLCASSVASYSYEQYFGPGTRLTVT.

A few counts support this clonotype. The rearrangement links TRBV20-1 to TRBJ2-1; D is perhaps TRBD2 (5 bases). Germline CDR1 reads DFQATT; CDR2 reads SNEGSKA (reference sequence). The CDR3 is 12 amino acids. Trimming took 6 bases from V and 6 from J, leaving 12 bases between them. CDR3 DNA: TGCAGTGCCTCTCGGGGTCCCAATGAGCAGTTCTTC. It translates to CSASRGPNEQFF.

V and J are TRBV29-1 and TRBJ1-5, with a tentative D call TRBD1 (5 bases). The CDR3 is 14 residues long. V shed 3 bases and J shed 8 bases, with 17 bases lying between them. Germline CDR1 and CDR2: SQVTM and ANQGSEA. The CDR3 DNA sequence: TGCAGCGTTGATAACCGGGACGCCCGGGAGCCCCAGCATTTT. Its translation: CSVDNRDAREPQHF.

J is TRBJ2-3 and V is TRBV7-3, with D uncertain. The germline V gene has CDR1 SGHTA and CDR2 FQGTGA. This CDR3 region has 14 residues. V was shortened by 1 base and J by 1 base, with 6 bases between the two germline ends. The CDR3 sequence is CASSLNGRTDTQYF. CDR3 DNA: TGTGCCAGCAGCTTAAACGGACGCACAGATACGCAGTATTTT.

V and J are TRBV4-2 and TRBJ1-4, with 8 nucleotides matching TRBD1. Trimming removed 2 bases from V and 8 bases from J; junction bases left unmatched: 10. The CDR3 totals 16 residues. Germline-derived CDR1 and CDR2 are LGHNA and YNFKEQ. The CDR3 DNA follows: TGTGCCAGCAGCCAATACACGGTGACAGGGGAGGAAAAACTGTTTTTT. Protein product: CASSQYTVTGEEKLFF.

This clonotype is a singleton in its sample. The chain links TRBV4-2 to TRBJ2-5; D remains ambiguous. The V gene's germline CDR1 is LGHNA and CDR2 YNFKEQ. Trimming left V 1 base short and J 5 bases short, with 11 bases between. The CDR3 has 14 amino acids. The CDR3: CASSQGTPRETQYF. As DNA, the CDR3 is TGTGCCAGCAGCCAAGGTACCCCCAGGGAGACCCAGTACTTC.

The V gene is TRBV20-1, the J gene TRBJ1-2, with D maybe TRBD1 (5 bases). With 1 base removed from V and 8 bases from J, the gap between germline ends came to 20 bases. From germline, CDR1 is DFQATT and CDR2 SNEGSKA (reference sequence). CDR3 size: 15 residues. For the CDR3, the DNA is TGCAGTGCTAGAGGGACGACAGACGAAAAATTGGGCTACACCTTC. It encodes CSARGTTDEKLGYTF.

About this clonotype: Its ends do not fully match the called genes, so a read error is possible. J is TRBJ2-1 and V is TRBV7-7; 9 nucleotides align to TRBD2. Germline CDR1 is SSHAT and CDR2 is FNYEAQ (reference sequence). The CDR3 loop spans 15 amino acids. CDR3 nucleotides: TGTGCTAGCAGCTGGAGCAGCGGGGGGCACAATGAGCAGTTCTTC. As protein: CASSWSSGGHNEQFF. The variable domain in full, with the rest retrieved from reference TRBV7-7 and TRBJ2-1, is GAGVSQSPRYKVTKRGQDVTLRCDPISSHATLYWYQQALGQGPEFLTYFNYEAQPDKSGLPSDRFSAERPEGSISTLTIQRTEQRDSAMYRCASSWSSGGHNEQFFGPGTRLTVL.

The table lists this clonotype with a few counts. V is TRBV18 and J is TRBJ1-4; D gene ambiguous. The V and J ends lost 3 bases and 4 bases respectively, with 15 bases between them. Germline CDR1 KGHSH, CDR2 LQKENI. The CDR3 runs 16 residues. The CDR3 protein is CASSPNSVGSNEKLFF. The CDR3 nucleotides are TGTGCCAGCTCACCGAACTCGGTAGGAAGTAATGAAAAACTGTTTTTT.

The chain employs TRBV28 and TRBJ1-4, with a tentative D call TRBD1 (5 bases). The V end was cut by 4 bases, the J end by 8 bases, with 20 bases between. This CDR3 has 16 residues. Germline V gene data show CDR1 as MDHEN and CDR2 as SYDVKM. The CDR3 sequence: CASSSYSTDPKEKLFF. CDR3 DNA: TGTGCCAGCAGTTCATATTCGACAGACCCAAAAGAAAAACTGTTTTTT.

The CDR3 DNA sequence: TGTGCCAGCAGCTTAAGGGGGTTAGAAATCACAGATACGCAGTATTTT. Its protein product is CASSLRGLEITDTQYF. This chain links TRBV7-2 with TRBJ2-3, with D perhaps TRBD1 (6 bases). The V end lost 2 bases, the J end lost 2 bases, and 14 bases lay between the germline ends. CDR1 is SGHTA, CDR2 FQGNSA, per germline. CDR3 length: 16 amino acids.

The sample holds a few counts of this clonotype. The CDR3 DNA reads as TGTGCCAGCATGCGGACTGGGGAGAGCTCCTACAATGAGCAGTTCTTC. This gives the protein CASMRTGESSYNEQFF. J is TRBJ2-1 and V is TRBV2; maybe TRBD2 (5 bases). Per the germline V gene, CDR1 is SNHLY and CDR2 is FYNNEI. CDR3 length equals 16 residues. Trimming pared 7 bases from V and 0 bases from J, leaving 16 bases between.

This clonotype turned up a few times. The rearrangement links TRBV3-1 to TRBJ2-5, with TRBD2 identical over 7 bases. This CDR3 is 13 amino acids long. The germline CDR1 and CDR2 sequences are LGHDT and YNNKEL (reference sequence). Unmatched junction bases numbered 6, after V lost 8 bases and J lost 3 bases. This CDR3 reads CASGLLAEETQYF. In nucleotides, the CDR3 is TGTGCCAGCGGTTTGCTAGCGGAAGAGACCCAGTACTTC.

This clonotype was detected only once. This chain joins TRBV6-2 or TRBV6-3 and TRBJ1-2; D might be TRBD1 (5 bases). Germline values: CDR1 MNHEY, CDR2 SVGEGT. CDR3 size: 15 residues. Trimming took 7 bases from V and 3 from J, leaving 18 bases between them. The chain's CDR3 is CASTQVGAADYGYTF. CDR3 in DNA: TGTGCCAGCACCCAGGTAGGGGCGGCCGACTATGGCTACACCTTC.

This chain links TRBV5-4 with TRBJ2-3; TRBD1 matches 7 bases. V trimming: 1 base; J trimming: 6 bases; junction bases outside the gene matches: 2. CDR3 length: 13 amino acids. CDR1 SGHNT and CDR2 YYREEE come from the germline V gene (reference sequence). The DNA for the CDR3 is TGTGCCAGCAGCTTGAAGACAGGGGATACGCAGTATTTT. It yields the protein CASSLKTGDTQYF.

The rearrangement uses TRBV7-2 and TRBJ2-5; unclear D gene. Germline V lookup: CDR1 SGHTA, CDR2 FQGNSA. The CDR3 has 12 residues. The ends were cut back, 7 bases at V and 4 bases at J, with 10 bases in the middle. The CDR3 loop is CASNSRLETQYF. CDR3 DNA sequence: TGTGCCAGCAATTCCCGACTAGAGACCCAGTACTTC.